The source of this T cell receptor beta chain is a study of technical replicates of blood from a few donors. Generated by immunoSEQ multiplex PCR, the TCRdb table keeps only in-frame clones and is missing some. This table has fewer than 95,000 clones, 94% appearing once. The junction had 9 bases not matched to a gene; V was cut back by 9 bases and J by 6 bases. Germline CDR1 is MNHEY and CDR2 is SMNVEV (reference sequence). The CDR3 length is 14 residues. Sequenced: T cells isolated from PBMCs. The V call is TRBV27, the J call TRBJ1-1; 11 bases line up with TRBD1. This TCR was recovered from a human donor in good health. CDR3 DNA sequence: TGTGCCAGTGGACAGGGGGCGCTTAGTCCTGAAGCTTTCTTT. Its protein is CASGQGALSPEAFF.